The TCR beta chain under discussion was sequenced for a study of OX40 agonist ivuxolimab in advanced cancers. For context, the study as a whole: Ivuxolimab was a fully human IgG2 agonistic monoclonal antibody targeting the costimulatory receptor OX40 (CD134). Intravenous ivuxolimab was administered to patients every 2 weeks at six dose levels: 0.01, 0.1, 0.3, 1.5, 3 and 10 mg/kg. Of the approximately 50 patients in dose escalation, 19 had hepatocellular carcinoma, some 15 had melanoma, 9 had renal cell carcinoma and 9 had head and neck cancer. A male proportion of approximately 83% and a mean age of 60 years, ranging from roughly 23 to 80, were recorded for the dose-escalation cohort. Patients were allowed to have had prior anti-PD-1, anti-PD-L1 or anti-CTLA-4 therapy, and approximately 40% of the dose-escalation patients had been treated with checkpoint inhibitors. Three dose-escalation patients achieved partial responses, one with hepatocellular carcinoma and two with cutaneous melanoma. Peripheral TCRbeta sequencing aimed to test whether ivuxolimab altered TCR sequence diversity and caused clonal T-cell expansion. The monotherapy dose-escalation portion (N ≈ 57 patients) of the phase I ivuxolimab trial is reported in the paper.

Genomic DNA was isolated from the sorted cells so that the TCRbeta CDR3 region could be sequenced. The immunoSEQ Assay was used for sequencing of TCRbeta CDR3 regions. Not all clones reach the TCRdb copy of this immuneACCESS table, which keeps in-frame sequences only. Checked studies attribute under half of the gap to unresolved V genes and leave the rest unexplained. Here the sample has under 90,000 clones; approximately 92% occur a single time. Clones ranked in the top ten supply about 0.32% of the sample. General findings and caveats noted by the study authors: Antigen specificity was not determined for the clonally expanded peripheral T cells. In the 0.1-3.0 mg/kg groups, partial responders had among the lowest normalized peripheral clonal expansion, particularly in CD8+ T cells. At doses of 0.1 to 3.0 mg/kg, clonal expansion of both CD4+ and CD8+ T cells in blood was seen between baseline and week 6. After ivuxolimab, more expanded clones were found on average in CD8+ T cells than in CD4+ T cells. Low levels of normalized T-cell clonal expansion were also seen in some patients who did not respond.

Patients with a history of autoimmune disease or receiving systemic immunosuppression were excluded from the trial. In every dose cohort, peripheral blood was drawn for TCR sequencing at baseline, cycle 4 day 1, and cycle 7 day 1. Samples came from an open-label, multicenter, first-in-human phase I dose-escalation trial of ivuxolimab. Adults with locally advanced or metastatic melanoma, renal cell carcinoma, hepatocellular carcinoma or head and neck squamous cell carcinoma were enrolled in the trial. Before TCR sequencing, CD4+ and CD8+ T cells were separately sorted from peripheral blood. With respect to this clone: No antigen is known for it. The record has no base qualities; no much larger clone is one base away.

There are 13 amino acids in the CDR3, from cysteine to phenylalanine inclusive. The entry retains the CDR3 DNA only, 39 bases that are in frame from base 1. In the germline V gene, CDR1 corresponds to MDHEN and CDR2 to SYDVKM. V sheds 7 bases and J sheds 11 bases, leaving 20 bases between their ends. Sequences were derived from CD4+ or CD8+ T cells sorted from blood, sampled in a trial of the OX40 agonist ivuxolimab. This clonotype was sampled from an adult with an advanced solid tumor such as melanoma, head and neck, liver or kidney cancer. The sequence links TRBV28 to TRBJ1-1; TRBD1 might be the D gene, on 5 matching bases. The sequenced DNA: TGTGCCAGCACATTCCCCTACGGGGGGGAGGCTTTCTTT. It specifies CASTFPYGGEAFF.